This T cell receptor beta chain was retrieved from a study of shared clonotypes between healthy human individuals. This clone was seen a handful of times. The antigen remains unidentified. Each replicate PCR on the sorted subsets used about 0.2 ug DNA (about 30,000 T cell genomes). TCRdb keeps only in-frame clones here, not all; method: immunoSEQ multiplex PCR. Of hundreds of thousands of clones listed, roughly 78% are singletons. Findings of the study overall: Against clonotypes common to all four donors, non-shared ones had lower generation probabilities.

The CDR3 length is 15 residues. The germline gives CDR1 SGHRS, CDR2 YFSETQ. Unmatched junction bases numbered 4, after V lost 4 bases and J lost 2 bases. The receptor comes from a woman younger than 45 in good health. V and J are TRBV5-1 and TRBJ2-1; 9 positions agree with TRBD2. The specimen was memory CD4+ T cells sorted from blood. Subset in this sample: CD45RA-negative fraction. CDR3 sequence reads: CASSRASGAYNEQFF. The DNA of the CDR3 is TGCGCCAGCAGCCGAGCTAGCGGGGCCTACAATGAGCAGTTCTTC.